A single sample is the source of the 20 T cell receptor beta chains below, sequenced in a study of blood T cell repertoires in COVID-19 (dated by TCRdb to about 2020). The library was obtained by the immunoSEQ multiplex PCR assay. TCRdb limited this immuneACCESS table to in-frame rearrangements with V and J called. A share of clones is missing; checked studies link under half to unresolved V genes, and the rest is unexplained. In this sample the table shows about 74,000 clones, approximately 85% of which occur a single time. Less than 45% of the sample is held by the ten biggest clonotypes. Sequenced material: peripheral blood. All receptors come from an older man with acute or convalescent COVID-19.

The chain couples TRBV12-3 or TRBV12-4 to TRBJ2-7; D possibly corresponds to TRBD2 (6 bases). Trimming left V 6 bases short and J 11 bases short, with 17 bases between. The CDR3 length is 12 residues. The CDR3 nucleotides read TGTGCCAGCAGCTCCGGGACTTTGGGGGAGTACTTC. This sequence encodes CASSSGTLGEYF.

V is TRBV5-4 and J is TRBJ2-7; 11 bases agree with TRBD2. The CDR3 contains 14 residues. Germline-derived CDR1 and CDR2 are SGHNT and YYREEE (reference sequence). The trim removed 5 bases at V and 5 bases at J, leaving 6 bases unmatched. CDR3 region: CASSLSGGDDEQYF. Written as DNA, the CDR3 is TGTGCCAGCAGTCTTAGCGGGGGGGACGACGAGCAGTACTTC.

This clone was observed a handful of times. The chain uses TRBV7-8 and TRBJ1-6; D possibly corresponds to TRBD1 (5 bases). The V gene's germline CDR1 is SGHVS and CDR2 FQNEAQ. Trimming pared 4 bases from V and 9 bases from J, leaving 16 bases between. This CDR3 spans 15 amino acids. DNA for the CDR3: TGTGCCAGCAGCTCGACTGGTGCAGGGTCTTCACCCCTCCACTTT. Its translation is CASSSTGAGSSPLHF.

Only a few counts were recorded for this clone. The rearrangement uses TRBV7-8 and TRBJ2-7, with 7 bases fitting TRBD2. The germline V gene has CDR1 SGHVS and CDR2 FQNEAQ. The length of the CDR3 is 15 residues. With V trimmed by 1 base and J by 7 bases, 10 bases remained unmatched. The CDR3: CASSLGPRGGGEQYF. The CDR3 DNA is TGTGCCAGCAGCTTAGGACCCCGCGGGGGAGGGGAGCAGTACTTC.

The rearrangement joins TRBV5-4 to TRBJ1-1; tentative D call: TRBD1 (5 bases). CDR1 is SGHNT and CDR2 is YYREEE in the germline V gene (reference sequence). V lost 4 bases, J lost 1 base, and 8 bases lay in between. The CDR3 has 13 residues. The chain's CDR3 is CASSLDKNTEAFF. The CDR3 DNA reads TGTGCCAGCAGCCTGGACAAGAACACTGAAGCTTTCTTT.

This clone was seen repeatedly, ten times or more. The chain employs TRBV24-1 and TRBJ2-7; 7 positions match TRBD1. Germline loops: CDR1 KGHDR, CDR2 SFDVKD. V lost 9 bases to trimming and J lost 5 bases; unmatched junction nucleotides: 3. This CDR3 has 11 residues. The CDR3 spells CATADRHEQYF. The CDR3 DNA reads TGTGCCACCGCGGACAGGCACGAGCAGTACTTC.

The chain recombines TRBV14 with TRBJ2-5, with D tentatively TRBD1 (5 bases). Germline V gives CDR1 SGHDN, CDR2 FVKESK. V shed 1 base and J shed 0 bases, with 12 bases lying between them. The CDR3 consists of 16 residues. The CDR3 nucleotides are TGTGCCAGCAGCCAAGTAGGGGCAGGCTACCAAGAGACCCAGTACTTC. Encoded protein: CASSQVGAGYQETQYF. Combining the CDR3 with reference TRBV14 and TRBJ2-5 gives the whole variable domain EAGVTQFPSHSVIEKGQTVTLRCDPISGHDNLYWYRRVMGKEIKFLLHFVKESKQDESGMPNNRFLAERTGGTYSTLKVQPAELEDSGVYFCASSQVGAGYQETQYFGPGTRLLVL.

This chain connects TRBV7-2 to TRBJ2-1, with 8 bases that match TRBD2. V shed 5 bases and J 7 bases; nucleotides not matched to a gene: 13. This CDR3 contains 16 residues. CDR1 and CDR2 from the germline V gene are SGHTA and FQGNSA. The CDR3 nucleotides read TGTGCCAGCAGCATTTCAGCGGCCGGGGGGGGTAATGAGCAGTTCTTC. Its translation: CASSISAAGGGNEQFF. The whole variable domain, remainder taken from reference TRBV7-2 and TRBJ2-1, is GAGVSQSPSNKVTEKGKDVELRCDPISGHTALYWYRQSLGQGLEFLIYFQGNSAPDKSGLPSDRFSAERTGGSVSTLTIQRTQQEDSAVYLCASSISAAGGGNEQFFGPGTRLTVL.

The genes are TRBV3-1 (or the pseudogene TRBV3-2) and TRBJ1-4, with TRBD1 identical over 10 bases. The V gene's germline CDR1 is LGHDT and CDR2 YNNKEL (reference sequence). The CDR3 length is 14 residues. Germline trimming cut 7 bases from V and 10 bases from J; bases unmatched to any gene: 9. This chain's CDR3 is CASTPGQGEGKLFF. The CDR3 bases are TGTGCCAGCACTCCCGGACAGGGGGAGGGAAAACTGTTTTTT.

The rearrangement uses TRBV2 and TRBJ2-7; 14 nucleotides agree with TRBD2. Germline-derived CDR1 and CDR2 are SNHLY and FYNNEI. The CDR3 is 16 amino acids. The junction had 8 bases not matched to a gene; V was cut back by 6 bases and J by 4 bases. Written as DNA, the CDR3 is TGTGCCAGCAGGCCAAGGGGACTAGCGGGAGATTACGAGCAGTACTTC. It yields the protein CASRPRGLAGDYEQYF.

The chain uses TRBV6-1 and TRBJ2-7; 7 bases fit TRBD2. This CDR3 spans 13 amino acids. The ends lost 2 bases at V and 2 bases at J; junction bases unmatched: 0. Looked up from germline, CDR1 is MNHNS and CDR2 is SASEGT. CDR3 sequence reads: CASSESGAYEQYF. The CDR3 bases are TGTGCCAGCAGTGAAAGCGGGGCCTACGAGCAGTACTTC.

The chain links TRBV2 to TRBJ2-7; 7 nucleotides match TRBD1. J gave up 4 bases and V 6 bases, and 15 bases lay outside the gene matches. From germline, CDR1 is SNHLY and CDR2 FYNNEI. The CDR3 runs to 16 residues. The CDR3 loop is CASRPNPPRGIYEQYF. The CDR3 DNA follows: TGTGCCAGCAGACCCAACCCCCCCAGGGGGATATACGAGCAGTACTTC.

The CDR3 DNA is TGTGCCAGCAGCCTAAGCGGGGGGGCCTACAATGAGCAGTTCTTC. This encodes CASSLSGGAYNEQFF. This rearrangement joins TRBV7-2 to TRBJ2-1, with 10 bases matching TRBD2. J lost 2 bases, V lost 5 bases, and 3 bases had no gene match. The CDR3 has 15 amino acids. Germline CDR1 reads SGHTA; CDR2 reads FQGNSA.

This clone was observed a handful of times. V and J are TRBV6-5 and TRBJ1-6, with D maybe TRBD1 (6 bases). Looked up from germline, CDR1 is MNHEY and CDR2 is SVGAGI. V lost 3 bases and J 8 bases, leaving 11 bases between the germline ends. CDR3 length equals 14 residues. Here the CDR3 reads CASSYGRGDSPLHF. The CDR3 region has the DNA TGTGCCAGCAGTTATGGGAGGGGGGATTCACCCCTCCACTTT.

The CDR3 here is CASSLAGAADTQYF. CDR3 nucleotide sequence: TGTGCCAGCAGTTTAGCGGGAGCGGCAGATACGCAGTATTTT. V is TRBV5-4 and J is TRBJ2-3; 9 bases align to TRBD2. CDR1 is SGHNT, CDR2 YYREEE, per germline (reference sequence). Losses at the gene ends were 5 bases for V and 4 bases for J; bases not matched to a gene: 5. The CDR3 consists of 14 residues.

The chain is built from TRBV6-2 or TRBV6-3 and TRBJ2-5; the match to TRBD2 covers 7 bases. The CDR3 runs to 14 residues. V lost 6 bases and J lost 0; bases outside the gene matches: 4. Germline values: CDR1 MNHEY, CDR2 SVGEGT. CDR3 DNA: TGTGCCAGCAGCCAGCGGGGAAACCAAGAGACCCAGTACTTC. Its protein is CASSQRGNQETQYF.

The CDR3 reads CASSIRNRGSSYNEQFF. The CDR3 DNA is TGTGCCAGTAGTATTAGAAACAGGGGGAGCTCCTACAATGAGCAGTTCTTC. The chain couples TRBV19 to TRBJ2-1; 8 bases are shared with TRBD1. In germline, CDR1 is LNHDA, CDR2 SQIVND (reference sequence). The CDR3 runs 17 residues. Trimming at V came to 3 bases and at J to 0 bases, leaving 7 bases not matched to a gene.

The chain employs TRBV5-4 and TRBJ2-7; TRBD1 might be the D (6 bases). This CDR3 is built from 14 residues. Germline CDR1 reads SGHNT; CDR2 reads YYREEE (reference sequence). V shed 1 base and J shed 3 bases, with 11 bases lying between them. This chain's CDR3 is CASSLPDSDYEQYF. CDR3 sequence (DNA): TGTGCCAGCAGCTTGCCGGACAGTGACTACGAGCAGTACTTC.

The rearrangement joins TRBV6-1 to TRBJ1-2; maybe TRBD1 (5 bases). Germline-derived CDR1 and CDR2 are MNHNS and SASEGT. The CDR3 sequence is 15 residues long. V was trimmed by 0 bases and J by 8 bases, leaving 16 bases between them. As DNA, the CDR3 is TGTGCCAGCAGTGAAGCGATAGGGGCAGGTAAAGGCTACACCTTC. Translation: CASSEAIGAGKGYTF.

The chain couples TRBV7-9 to TRBJ2-3, with D hard to call. With 2 bases removed from V and 2 bases from J, the gap between germline ends came to 8 bases. The CDR3 runs to 14 residues. CDR1 and CDR2 from the germline V gene are SEHNR and FQNEAQ (reference sequence). CDR3 in DNA: TGTGCCAGCAGCTTACTTGTGGCCACAGATACGCAGTATTTT. It codes for CASSLLVATDTQYF.